This T cell receptor beta chain derives from a study of PD-1 blockade in classical Hodgkin lymphoma. Overall study context: Intravenous nivolumab at 3 mg/kg was given to patients every 2 weeks. Whole-study findings and limits: Reported findings placed baseline TCR diversity lower in newly diagnosed patients (compared with healthy donors). CD4+ TCR diversity climbed significantly by C4D1, unlike CD8+ TCR diversity.

As to this clone: Its antigen remains unidentified.

The table came from immunoSEQ multiplex PCR; TCRdb's copy has only in-frame clones and leaves some out. The sample has about 20,000 clones; about 65% are singletons. The sample's time point: cycle 4 day 1 (C4D1), after less than 7 weeks of nivolumab. The patients all showed relapse after autologous stem cell transplantation, while their brentuximab vedotin exposure varied. The CDR3 has 14 residues. CDR1 is MDHEN, CDR2 SYDVKM, per germline. The J segment lost 4 bases and the V segment lost 5 bases, leaving 8 bases of the junction unmatched. The gene calls are TRBV28 and TRBJ2-7; 7 nucleotides align to TRBD1. The clonotype was recovered from a human donor with classical Hodgkin lymphoma. The specimen comprised peripheral blood mononuclear cells (PBMCs), sampled before the fourth cycle of nivolumab. The CDR3 protein is CASSPIGTAYEQYF. The CDR3 region has the DNA TGTGCCAGCAGTCCAATCGGGACAGCTTACGAGCAGTACTTC.